These 30 T cell receptor beta chains share one sample of origin, sequenced in a study of T cell responses to AZD1222 COVID-19 vaccine. This table comes from immunoSEQ multiplex PCR, and its TCRdb copy is limited to in-frame clones, with some not included. The profile shows roughly 83,000 clones, roughly 82% of them singletons. The specimen was peripheral blood, collected on day 0 of AZD1222 vaccination. These receptors originate from an adult in good health.

The chain carries TRBV7-2 and TRBJ2-3; D is perhaps TRBD1 (5 bases). V lost 5 bases and J 4 bases, leaving 7 bases between the germline ends. The CDR3 is 12 amino acids. Germline CDR1 reads SGHTA; CDR2 reads FQGNSA. For the CDR3, the DNA is TGTGCCAGCAGCCAAGGGGCAGATACGCAGTATTTT. Encoded protein: CASSQGADTQYF. Full variable domain (rest looked up from reference TRBV7-2 and TRBJ2-3): GAGVSQSPSNKVTEKGKDVELRCDPISGHTALYWYRQSLGQGLEFLIYFQGNSAPDKSGLPSDRFSAERTGGSVSTLTIQRTQQEDSAVYLCASSQGADTQYFGPGTRLTVL.

CDR3 sequence reads: CASRQDVDEKLFF. CDR3 coding DNA: TGTGCCAGCAGACAGGACGTGGATGAAAAACTGTTTTTT. V and J are TRBV27 and TRBJ1-4, with TRBD1 as a possible D gene (5 bases). The germline V and J ends were trimmed by 6 bases and 6 bases, with 11 bases remaining between them. The length of the CDR3 is 13 residues. The germline gives CDR1 MNHEY, CDR2 SMNVEV (reference sequence).

The V gene is TRBV10-3, the J gene TRBJ2-5; TRBD2 agrees at 8 bases. Per the germline V gene, CDR1 is ENHRY and CDR2 is SYGVKD. The CDR3 runs 13 residues. J lost 3 bases, V lost 5 bases, and 2 bases had no gene match. The CDR3 protein is CAISSGGEETQYF. The CDR3 DNA sequence: TGTGCCATCAGTTCCGGGGGGGAAGAGACCCAGTACTTC.

The V and J genes are TRBV4-3 and TRBJ1-1; no definite D call. The ends were cut back, 0 bases at V and 4 bases at J, with 12 bases in the middle. CDR3 length equals 15 residues. CDR1 is LGHNA and CDR2 is YSLEER in the germline V gene. CDR3 amino acids: CASSQERSLGTEAFF. The CDR3 coding sequence is TGCGCCAGCAGCCAAGAACGCTCGTTGGGCACTGAAGCTTTCTTT.

The chain recombines TRBV27 with TRBJ2-2; perhaps TRBD2 as D (5 bases). This CDR3 region has 16 residues. Germline V gives CDR1 MNHEY, CDR2 SMNVEV (reference sequence). With 2 bases removed from V and 3 bases from J, the gap between germline ends came to 13 bases. CDR3 loop: CASSLVGVGDTGELFF. The CDR3 nucleotides are TGTGCCAGCAGTTTAGTCGGGGTCGGGGACACCGGGGAGCTGTTTTTT.

As for this clone: The sample carries other DNA sequences with the same CDR3. The rearrangement joins TRBV19 to TRBJ1-1; D call uncertain. The CDR3 spans 13 residues. V was clipped by 3 bases and J by 1 base, with 6 bases between them. Germline lookup yields CDR1 LNHDA and CDR2 SQIVND (reference sequence). The CDR3: CASSIRQNTEAFF. CDR3 DNA sequence: TGTGCCAGTAGTATTCGGCAGAACACTGAAGCTTTCTTT.

The table lists this clone with a few counts. V is TRBV3-1 (or the pseudogene TRBV3-2) and J is TRBJ1-1; possible D gene TRBD1, 6 bases. Trimming removed 0 bases at V and 8 bases at J, with 10 bases between. There are 13 residues in the CDR3. Germline lookup yields CDR1 LGHDT and CDR2 YNNKEL (reference sequence). CDR3 region: CASSQDQTGEAFF. Here the CDR3 DNA reads TGTGCCAGCAGCCAAGATCAGACAGGCGAAGCTTTCTTT.

The count of this clone is one. The chain combines TRBV10-1 with TRBJ2-1, with a possible D match to TRBD2 (6 bases). CDR1 and CDR2 (germline): WNHNN, SYGVQD (reference sequence). Trimming stripped 0 bases from V and 6 bases from J, with 18 bases between. The CDR3 loop spans 17 amino acids. CDR3 in amino acids: CASSESGLRGHANEQFF. Here the CDR3 DNA reads TGCGCCAGCAGTGAGTCGGGGTTGCGGGGCCACGCCAATGAGCAGTTCTTC.

This chain uses TRBV28 with TRBJ1-5; TRBD1 agrees at 7 bases. The germline V gene has CDR1 MDHEN and CDR2 SYDVKM. The J segment lost 2 bases and the V segment lost 9 bases, leaving 10 bases of the junction unmatched. The CDR3 has 15 residues. In nucleotides, the CDR3 is TGTGCCAGTGACGAACAGGGGCTTCGCAATCAGCCCCAGCATTTT. It yields the protein CASDEQGLRNQPQHF.

V and J are TRBV6-5 and TRBJ1-1; perhaps TRBD1 as D (6 bases). CDR1 is MNHEY and CDR2 is SVGAGI in the germline V gene. Trimming shortened V by 0 bases and J by 3 bases, and 14 bases separated the two germline ends. This CDR3 region has 16 residues. CDR3 nucleotides: TGTGCCAGCAGTTACTCGATTGTTGGGGGCTACACTGAAGCTTTCTTT. Encoded protein: CASSYSIVGGYTEAFF.

CDR3 loop: CASSGGPLSSGNTIYF. CDR3 bases: TGTGCCAGTAGCGGGGGGCCTCTGAGCTCTGGAAACACCATATATTTT. The rearrangement links TRBV19 to TRBJ1-3, with D possibly TRBD1 on 6 matching bases. Deletions cut 6 bases from V and 0 bases from J, with 15 bases between. The CDR3 is made up of 16 amino acids. Per germline, CDR1 LNHDA and CDR2 SQIVND (reference sequence). Complete variable domain (other parts from reference TRBV19 and TRBJ1-3): DGGITQSPKYLFRKEGQNVTLSCEQNLNHDAMYWYRQDPGQGLRLIYYSQIVNDFQKGDIAEGYSVSREKKESFPLTVTSAQKNPTAFYLCASSGGPLSSGNTIYFGEGSWLTVV.

This clone has only one observation. This chain joins TRBV27 and TRBJ1-3; tentative D call: TRBD1 (5 bases). Trimming removed 4 bases at V and 2 bases at J, with 12 bases between. The CDR3 loop spans 15 amino acids. Germline CDR1 and CDR2: MNHEY and SMNVEV (reference sequence). CDR3 DNA: TGTGCCAGCAGTTACCGCAGGGTCCCTGGAAACACCATATATTTT. This sequence encodes CASSYRRVPGNTIYF.

The CDR3 DNA is TGTGCCAGCAGCTTAGTTAGGGGCTCACGTGGCTACACCTTC. Translated: CASSLVRGSRGYTF. This rearrangement joins TRBV11-2 to TRBJ1-2; a weak D match, TRBD1 (5 bases). Between the trimmed V and J ends, which lost 1 base and 7 bases, there was a span of 13 bases. The germline CDR1 and CDR2 sequences are SGHAT and FQNNGV. This CDR3 is 14 amino acids long.

The CDR3 region has the DNA TGTGCCAGTAGTTCTGGGACTCGTGGGACCCAGTACTTC. Protein: CASSSGTRGTQYF. This chain uses TRBV19 with TRBJ2-5; TRBD2 is a possible D gene (6 bases). Trimming left V 5 bases short and J 7 bases short, with 14 bases between. CDR3 length: 13 residues. In germline, CDR1 is LNHDA, CDR2 SQIVND (reference sequence).

This chain connects TRBV6-5 to TRBJ1-1; D is ambiguous. This CDR3 is built from 14 residues. The germline gives CDR1 MNHEY, CDR2 SVGAGI. Trimming removed 4 bases from V and 10 bases from J, with 19 bases in between. CDR3 protein: CASSSSDGRGGAFF. In DNA, the CDR3 is TGTGCCAGCAGTTCCTCGGACGGGAGAGGTGGAGCTTTCTTT.

This chain links TRBV7-2 with TRBJ1-3; D remains ambiguous. The CDR3 runs 14 residues. V was trimmed by 9 bases and J by 0 bases, leaving 12 bases between them. Germline lookup yields CDR1 SGHTA and CDR2 FQGNSA. The CDR3 is CASRTARSGNTIYF. In DNA, the CDR3 is TGTGCCAGTAGGACGGCGCGCTCTGGAAACACCATATATTTT.

The chain links TRBV2 to TRBJ1-1; D uncertain. The CDR3 runs to 14 residues. V lost 3 bases to trimming and J lost 0 bases, with 8 bases between them. Germline V gene data show CDR1 as SNHLY and CDR2 as FYNNEI. CDR3 region: CASSEQRLNTEAFF. The CDR3 bases are TGTGCCAGCAGTGAGCAACGGTTGAACACTGAAGCTTTCTTT. Full variable domain (rest looked up from reference TRBV2 and TRBJ1-1): EPEVTQTPSHQVTQMGQEVILRCVPISNHLYFYWYRQILGQKVEFLVSFYNNEISEKSEIFDDQFSVERPDGSNFTLKIRSTKLEDSAMYFCASSEQRLNTEAFFGQGTRLTVV.

The chain has TRBV5-5 and TRBJ1-2; D gene uncertain. This CDR3 has 17 residues. Trimming took 6 bases from V and 4 from J, leaving 25 bases between them. In germline, CDR1 is SGHKS, CDR2 YYEKEE (reference sequence). The CDR3 nucleotides read TGTGCCAGCACCACCCAGCGGTGGCTCGGAAGCTTCTATGGCTACACCTTC. Amino acids: CASTTQRWLGSFYGYTF. The full variable domain, completed using reference TRBV5-5 and TRBJ1-2, is DAGVTQSPTHLIKTRGQQVTLRCSPISGHKSVSWYQQVLGQGPQFIFQYYEKEERGRGNFPDRFSARQFPNYSSELNVNALLLGDSALYLCASTTQRWLGSFYGYTFGSGTRLTVV.

V gene TRBV27 combines with J gene TRBJ1-1; 8 bases are a match to TRBD1. In germline, CDR1 is MNHEY, CDR2 SMNVEV (reference sequence). Trimming removed 6 bases from V and 11 bases from J; junction bases left unmatched: 11. The CDR3 is 13 amino acids. In DNA form, the CDR3 reads TGTGCCAGCAGAGAAGACAGGGGCCGGTGGGCTTTCTTT. Amino acid sequence: CASREDRGRWAFF.

The rearrangement uses TRBV7-3 and TRBJ2-3; 8 nucleotides agree with TRBD2. The V segment lost 0 bases and the J segment 4 bases; nucleotides outside the gene matches: 3. The V gene's germline CDR1 is SGHTA and CDR2 FQGTGA. This CDR3 has 15 residues. The CDR3 loop reads CASSLTNGGADTQYF. CDR3 nucleotides: TGTGCCAGCAGCTTAACGAACGGGGGGGCAGATACGCAGTATTTT.

This clone was counted a few times. The chain recombines TRBV6-2 or TRBV6-3 with TRBJ2-1; 11 nucleotides agree with TRBD2. The CDR3 consists of 16 residues. Trimming took 5 bases from V and 8 from J; bases not matched to a gene: 11. Germline V gene sequence: CDR1 MNHEY, CDR2 SVGEGT. In DNA, the CDR3 is TGTGCCAGCAGTCCAAGGAAGACTAGCGGGATCGATGAGCAGTTCTTC. Encoded protein: CASSPRKTSGIDEQFF.

The V and J genes are TRBV5-1 and TRBJ1-5, with D uncertain. Germline-derived CDR1 and CDR2 are SGHRS and YFSETQ. CDR3 size: 14 residues. V shed 2 bases and J shed 1 base, with 7 bases lying between them. Here the CDR3 DNA reads TGCGCCAGCAGCTTAGGTGGAAGCAATCAGCCCCAGCATTTT. Protein product: CASSLGGSNQPQHF. Full variable domain (missing parts from reference TRBV5-1 and TRBJ1-5): KAGVTQTPRYLIKTRGQQVTLSCSPISGHRSVSWYQQTPGQGLQFLFEYFSETQRNKGNFPGRFSGRQFSNSRSEMNVSTLELGDSALYLCASSLGGSNQPQHFGDGTRLSIL.

The chain recombines TRBV11-2 with TRBJ1-5, with a weak D call TRBD1 (6 bases). The ends were cut back, 1 base at V and 5 bases at J, with 15 bases in the middle. In germline, CDR1 is SGHAT, CDR2 FQNNGV. The CDR3 consists of 16 residues. The chain's CDR3 is CASSLARGRGDQPQHF. Written as DNA, the CDR3 is TGTGCCAGCAGCTTAGCCAGAGGGAGGGGGGATCAGCCCCAGCATTTT.

This chain joins TRBV25-1 and TRBJ1-4, with 9 bases identical to TRBD1. Germline V lookup: CDR1 MGHDK, CDR2 SYGVNS. Trimming cost V 6 bases and J 6 bases; bases outside gene matches: 2. CDR3 length: 13 residues. Here the CDR3 reads CASRRTGDEKLFF. CDR3 nucleotide sequence: TGTGCCAGCAGGAGGACAGGGGATGAAAAACTGTTTTTT.

The gene calls are TRBV10-3 and TRBJ2-1; D ambiguous. This CDR3 comprises 13 residues. Deletions cut 5 bases from V and 4 bases from J, with 9 bases between. Germline V gene data show CDR1 as ENHRY and CDR2 as SYGVKD. CDR3 DNA: TGTGCCATCAGTCCACTGGAGTACAATGAGCAGTTCTTC. Encoded protein: CAISPLEYNEQFF.

The chain uses TRBV29-1 and TRBJ1-4, with D hard to call. The CDR3 consists of 14 residues. Between the trimmed V and J ends, which lost 6 bases and 0 bases, there was a span of 11 bases. CDR1 and CDR2 from the germline V gene are SQVTM and ANQGSEA. The CDR3 region is CSVSLQPTNEKLFF. The CDR3 nucleotides read TGCAGCGTGAGCTTACAGCCAACTAATGAAAAACTGTTTTTT.

CDR3 nucleotides: TGTGCCAGCAGCCAGCCCCTGGTCAGTGAGCAGTTCTTC. Translating it yields CASSQPLVSEQFF. The rearrangement joins TRBV28 to TRBJ2-1; D remains unclear. CDR1 MDHEN and CDR2 SYDVKM come from the germline V gene. CDR3 length equals 13 residues. Trimming took off 6 bases at V and 9 bases at J, with 15 bases between the two ends.

V gene TRBV28 combines with J gene TRBJ2-7; 7 positions agree with TRBD1. The junction had 4 bases not matched to a gene; V was cut back by 7 bases and J by 4 bases. This CDR3 is built from 12 residues. Germline CDR1 reads MDHEN; CDR2 reads SYDVKM. The CDR3 loop is CASKQGQYEQYF. The CDR3 DNA follows: TGTGCCAGCAAACAGGGGCAGTACGAGCAGTACTTC. The complete variable domain, with remaining parts taken from reference TRBV28 and TRBJ2-7, reads DVKVTQSSRYLVKRTGEKVFLECVQDMDHENMFWYRQDPGLGLRLIYFSYDVKMKEKGDIPEGYSVSREKKERFSLILESASTNQTSMYLCASKQGQYEQYFGPGTRLTVT.

The chain is built from TRBV9 and TRBJ2-1; D uncertain. Germline CDR1 and CDR2: SGDLS and YYNGEE. The CDR3 consists of 15 residues. Trimming cost V 0 bases and J 8 bases, with 15 bases left between them. The CDR3 reads CASSVEVEGFDEQFF. The CDR3 DNA reads as TGTGCCAGCAGCGTAGAGGTGGAAGGATTCGATGAGCAGTTCTTC.

Written as DNA, the CDR3 is TGTGCCAGCAGCGCCATGACCCACGATGAGCAGTTCTTC. This codes for CASSAMTHDEQFF. The J gene is TRBJ2-1, the V gene TRBV9; D is ambiguous. The germline V and J ends were trimmed by 3 bases and 8 bases, with 12 bases remaining between them. Germline values: CDR1 SGDLS, CDR2 YYNGEE. This CDR3 has 13 residues. Complete variable domain (other parts from reference TRBV9 and TRBJ2-1): DSGVTQTPKHLITATGQRVTLRCSPRSGDLSVYWYQQSLDQGLQFLIQYYNGEERAKGNILERFSAQQFPDLHSELNLSSLELGDSALYFCASSAMTHDEQFFGPGTRLTVL.